This is a list of T cell receptor beta chains from one sample in a study of PD-1 blockade in classical Hodgkin lymphoma. Using immunoSEQ multiplex PCR, the repertoire was profiled, and TCRdb retains in-frame clones only, with some absent. The table has some 58,000 clones, more than 90% seen once; the top ten hold about 8%. Sequenced material: peripheral blood mononuclear cells (PBMCs), taken before the fourth cycle of nivolumab. These receptors originate from a human donor with classical Hodgkin lymphoma. Both conserved end residues are part of each CDR3. The D gene is left open where the match is weak. Some rows mark clone size as missing; the rest say once, few, many or name a class of expanded clone.

D gene	V gene	J gene	clone size	CDR3 DNA	CDR3 protein
NA	TRBV11-2	TRBJ2-2	NA	TGTGCCAGCAGCTTGGGCTATCTTTTTGGGCCCGGCACCGGGGAGCTGTTTTTT	CASSLGYLFGPGTGELFF
TRBD1	TRBV7-2	TRBJ2-7	NA	TGTGCCAGCAGCCTAGCGCAGGGGGCAATTCTCGAGCAGTACTTC	CASSLAQGAILEQYF
NA	TRBV6-4	TRBJ2-3	NA	TGTGCCAGCAGTGTTGGGGGGGCCACGGATACGCAGTATTTT	CASSVGGATDTQYF
NA	TRBV10-2	TRBJ1-5	NA	TGCGCCAGGGACACTCAGCCCCAGCATTTT	CARDTQPQHF
NA	TRBV11-1	TRBJ2-5	NA	TGTGCCAGCAGATTGCGGGACAGAGCAGAGACCCAGTACTTC	CASRLRDRAETQYF
NA	TRBV6-5	TRBJ2-7	NA	TGTGCCAGCGATGAGAGGGCAGGGTTTTACTACGAGCAGTACTTC	CASDERAGFYYEQYF
NA	TRBV7-6	TRBJ1-2	few	TGTGCCAGCAGCTTATTTGGGGCAGGGTATGGCTACACCTTC	CASSLFGAGYGYTF
NA	TRBV21-1	TRBJ2-1	NA	TGTGCCAGCAGCCCCCGGGTAGTATGCTCCTACAATGAGCAGTTCTTC	CASSPRVVCSYNEQFF
TRBD1	TRBV4-2	TRBJ1-4	NA	TGTGCCAGCAGCCAAGAAAGGGGGACAGGGGGCATGAGGGAGGAAAAACTGTTTTTT	CASSQERGTGGMREEKLFF
TRBD2	TRBV4-1	TRBJ2-3	NA	TGCGCCAGCAGCCAATCCTTAGCGGGAGTAGGTACTGATACGCAGTATTTT	CASSQSLAGVGTDTQYF
TRBD2	TRBV9	TRBJ2-7	NA	TGTGCCAGCAGCGCCACCGGGACTAGCTCCTACGAGCAGTACTTC	CASSATGTSSYEQYF
NA	TRBV25-1	TRBJ2-7	NA	TGTGCCAGCAGTGATCTGGGCAGGGACCCCTACGAGCAGTACTTC	CASSDLGRDPYEQYF
NA	TRBV11-2	TRBJ1-4	NA	TGTGCCAGCAGGGGGAGGGGTAATGAAAAACTGTTTTTT	CASRGRGNEKLFF
NA	TRBV5-4	TRBJ2-1	NA	TGTGCCAGCAGCTTGGACAGCCCCACCTACAATGAGCAGTTCTTC	CASSLDSPTYNEQFF
NA	TRBV5-4	TRBJ2-1	NA	TGTGCCAGCAGCTTGGGTAATGAGCAGTTCTTC	CASSLGNEQFF
TRBD1	TRBV4-1	TRBJ1-2	NA	TGCGCCAGCAGCCAAGTCCGGGACAGGGGCCCTAACTATGGCTACACCTTC	CASSQVRDRGPNYGYTF
NA	TRBV28	TRBJ1-1	NA	TGTGCCAGCAGTTTGGGGTCCAGGGCCCACACTGAAGCTTTCTTT	CASSLGSRAHTEAFF
NA	TRBV6-4	TRBJ2-3	once	TGTGCCAGCAGCATGAAGGGGGAAAGCACAGATACGCAGTATTTT	CASSMKGESTDTQYF
TRBD2	TRBV19	TRBJ2-2	NA	TGTGCCAGTAGTCCGTTTGGCGGGAGTACCTCCGCGAGGGTCGGGGAGCTGTTTTTT	CASSPFGGSTSARVGELFF
NA	TRBV2	TRBJ1-4	once	TGTGCCAGCAGACAGGGATCTAGCACTAATGAAAAACTGTTTTTT	CASRQGSSTNEKLFF
TRBD1	TRBV7-9	TRBJ2-7	NA	TGTGCCAGCAGCTTAGGGGCACAGGGGCTAGCTTTCCACGAGCAGTACTTC	CASSLGAQGLAFHEQYF
NA	TRBV21-1	TRBJ2-3	NA	TGTGCCAGCAGCCCGGCCGTCGGGGGGCTAGGTGGAGGAGATACGCAGTATTTT	CASSPAVGGLGGGDTQYF
NA	TRBV19	TRBJ2-3	NA	TGTGCCAGTAGTAATTTTGTGTACACCAGCACAGATACGCAGTATTTT	CASSNFVYTSTDTQYF
NA	TRBV13	TRBJ2-2	NA	TGTGCCAGCAGCTTTTCGCCCGGGGAGCTGTTTTTT	CASSFSPGELFF
NA	TRBV18	TRBJ2-7	NA	TGTGCCAGCTCACCACCGTTGGGGGGCACCTACGAGCAGTACTTC	CASSPPLGGTYEQYF
TRBD1	TRBV4-1	TRBJ1-5	NA	TGCGCCAGCAGCCAGGGACAGGGTATCAATCAGCCCCAGCATTTT	CASSQGQGINQPQHF
NA	TRBV7-9	TRBJ2-1	NA	TGTGCCAGCAGCTTACGGGGGGCTGCCTACAATGAGCAGTTCTTC	CASSLRGAAYNEQFF
TRBD2	TRBV19	TRBJ2-3	NA	TGTGCCAGTAGTATAGTAGCGGGAGTAGCAGATACGCAGTATTTT	CASSIVAGVADTQYF
TRBD1	TRBV28	TRBJ1-5	NA	TGTGCCAGCAGTTTAGGGACAGTCGGTGGCAATCAGCCCCAGCATTTT	CASSLGTVGGNQPQHF
NA	TRBV5-8	TRBJ2-6	NA	TGTGCCAGCAGCTTGGGGTGGGGCTCTGGGGCCAACGTCCTGACTTTC	CASSLGWGSGANVLTF
NA	TRBV21-1	TRBJ2-3	NA	TGTGCCAGCAGCAAAGCTGAGTCAGGTAGTCTTTCAGATACGCAGTATTTT	CASSKAESGSLSDTQYF
TRBD2	TRBV7-3	TRBJ2-1	NA	TGTGCCAGCAGCTTAGGGCTAGCGGGAGGGAGCGATGAGCAGTTCTTC	CASSLGLAGGSDEQFF
NA	TRBV4-1	TRBJ2-3	NA	TGCGCCAGCAGCCAAGATTGGGGGGTTAGGACAGATACGCAGTATTTT	CASSQDWGVRTDTQYF
TRBD2	TRBV30	TRBJ2-3	NA	TGTGCCTGGAGTGTACGCGGGACTAGCCTGAGCACAGATACGCAGTATTTT	CAWSVRGTSLSTDTQYF
NA	TRBV27	TRBJ2-2	NA	TGTGCCAGCAGTTCTATCACAGAGCCCGGTGGGCTGTTTTTT	CASSSITEPGGLFF
TRBD2	TRBV7-9	TRBJ2-2	NA	TGTGCCAGCAGCCTGACTAGCGGGAACTACTTTGTCGGGGAGCTGTTTTTT	CASSLTSGNYFVGELFF
NA	TRBV25-1	TRBJ1-1	NA	TGTGCCAGCAGTGACCTTTTGCGGGAGGGGATTGGGAACACTGAAGCTTTCTTT	CASSDLLREGIGNTEAFF
NA	TRBV6-5	TRBJ1-2	NA	TGTGCCAGCAGTTACTCACCCGGGGGCCAACGGTATGGCTACACCTTC	CASSYSPGGQRYGYTF
TRBD2	TRBV5-1	TRBJ2-7	NA	TGCGCCAGCAGCTTTTCTAGCGGGGCCTACGAGCAGTACTTC	CASSFSSGAYEQYF
TRBD1	TRBV5-1	TRBJ2-5	NA	TGCGCCAGCAGCTTGAGAGAGGACAGGGCGGGCCAAGAGACCCAGTACTTC	CASSLREDRAGQETQYF
TRBD2	TRBV27	TRBJ2-1	NA	TGTGCCAGCAGTTTATCGCGAGGACTAGCGGGGGGCTCCTACAATGAGCAGTTCTTC	CASSLSRGLAGGSYNEQFF
TRBD2	TRBV15	TRBJ2-2	NA	TGTGCCACCAGCAGATTGAGTAGTGCGGGGGGGCAAACCGGGGAGCTGTTTTTT	CATSRLSSAGGQTGELFF
NA	TRBV27	TRBJ2-1	NA	TGTGCCAGCACAAACGGGGTTTACAATGAGCAGTTCTTC	CASTNGVYNEQFF
TRBD1	TRBV7-2	TRBJ2-7	NA	TGTGCCAGCAGCCTCTCCGGGACAGGGGGCTACGAGCAGTACTTC	CASSLSGTGGYEQYF
TRBD2	TRBV28	TRBJ2-1	NA	TGTGCCAGCAGAGTGACTAGCGGGAGCTACAATGAGCAGTTCTTC	CASRVTSGSYNEQFF
NA	TRBV28	TRBJ2-1	NA	TGTGCCAGCAGTTTATATCCAGATTACTACAATGAGCAGTTCTTC	CASSLYPDYYNEQFF
NA	TRBV2	TRBJ2-7	NA	TGTGCCAGCAGTACTCCATCGGGCTGGGGGTCGGAGCAGTACTTC	CASSTPSGWGSEQYF
NA	TRBV7-2	TRBJ1-2	NA	TGTGCCAGCAGCTTGGCCCCTCTTCTAGGGGATGGCTACACCTTC	CASSLAPLLGDGYTF
TRBD1	TRBV28	TRBJ2-7	NA	TGTGCCAGCAGTCTCACAGGGGCCTACGAGCAGTACTTC	CASSLTGAYEQYF
TRBD2	TRBV2	TRBJ2-7	once	TGTGCCAGCAGTGAGCGGATAGCGGGGGGTTACGAGCAGTACTTC	CASSERIAGGYEQYF
NA	TRBV11-3	TRBJ2-7	NA	TGTGCCAAGGGGAGGCCCTACGAGCAGTACTTC	CAKGRPYEQYF
TRBD2	TRBV23-1	TRBJ2-7	NA	TGCGCCAGCAGTCAGCATACTAGCGGGGGGCCCGTGGGGGGCGAGCAGTACTTC	CASSQHTSGGPVGGEQYF
NA	TRBV7-6	TRBJ2-2	NA	TGTGCCAGCAGCTTAGGTGCCGGGGAGCTGTTTTTT	CASSLGAGELFF
TRBD2	TRBV4-1	TRBJ2-1	NA	TGCGCCAGCAGCCTAGCTAGCGGGAGGGCCCCCAATGAGCAGTTCTTC	CASSLASGRAPNEQFF
TRBD1	TRBV2	TRBJ1-5	NA	TGTGCCAGCTCAGAAGGGGTAGGACAGGGGAGCAATCAGCCCCAGCATTTT	CASSEGVGQGSNQPQHF
TRBD1	TRBV25-1	TRBJ2-3	NA	TGTGCCAGCGCCCTAACAGGGGCCTCAGATACGCAGTATTTT	CASALTGASDTQYF